This T cell receptor (beta chain) was documented in a study of CXCR3-negative and CXCR3-positive naive CD8 T cells (dated by TCRdb to the late 2010s). Looking at the study overall: About 150 million TRB reads were obtained in total, roughly 1.5 +/- 0.3 million reads per library. Naive subsets from several donors and memory cells from 3 donors were included in the TRBV-TRBJ cluster analysis. Diversity and physicochemical repertoire analyses covered over 10 donors pooled from two independent experiments.

Taken from cysteine to phenylalanine, the CDR3 has 16 residues. No DNA accompanies this entry. The germline V gene sets CDR1 to SGHNT and CDR2 to YENEEA. As for this clonotype: It lacks a known antigen.

Each CD8+ T cell subset was flow-sorted in triplicate, with roughly 330,000 cells per subset placed directly into RLT lysis buffer. To exclude memory contaminants, naive CD8+ T cells were stringently defined as CD45RO-CCR7+CD27+CD95-. Peripheral blood mononuclear cells were isolated from buffy coats using standard density gradient centrifugation. Naive CXCR3-negative and CXCR3-positive CD8+ T cells were flow-sorted on a FACSAria III. An RNeasy Mini Kit was used to extract total RNA from the sorted cells. The full study reports these points: Compared with CXCR3-negative naive cells, CXCR3-positive naive cells had TRB CDR3s with higher hydrophobicity (lower Kidera factor 4), lower energy, and higher strength and volume indices. Because surface CD5, which is linked to self-reactivity in mice, was comparable between the naive subsets, TCR interaction strength was also inferred from the physicochemical properties of TRB CDR3s. Freshly isolated PBMCs were used for most assays because CXCR3 expression went down partially after cryopreservation. Both naive subsets had comparably high repertoire diversity, while memory CD8+ T cells had much lower repertoire diversity. Similar TRBV-TRBJ usage was shown by naive CXCR3-negative and CXCR3-positive cells from the same donor, whereas distinct patterns were shown by memory cells.

Instrument on record: NextSeq 550. The Human TCR Profiling Kit (MiLaboratory) was used to make UMI-labeled 5' RACE TRB cDNA libraries. The full amount of extracted RNA was used for cDNA synthesis, and the full amount of resulting cDNA was used for PCR amplification. Libraries were prepared in parallel with an identical number of PCR cycles. The paper's processing steps were these. MIGEC and MiXCR extracted about 50,000 +/- 10,000 unique UMI-labeled TRB cDNA molecules per library, requiring at least two reads per UMI. Each library averaged about 40,000 +/- 10,000 functional in-frame TRB CDR3 nucleotide clonotypes without stop codons. After downsampling to 5000 UMI-labeled TRB molecules per sample, diversity metrics, including normalized Shannon-Wiener and Chao1, were computed in VDJtools. VDJtools computed clonotype-size-weighted physicochemical properties of the central five CDR3 residues: interaction energy, strength, volume and Kidera factor 4. Following reprocessing of the reads by TCRdb, the data hold one row per CDR3 protein sequence and no DNA is available. It is TCRdb's table, rather than the study itself, that gives the V and J calls and clone size. The sample's table covers 55,000 to 70,000 distinct CDR3 sequences. The ten largest account for 0.55% to 0.85% of the sample.

Sequencing was done on a sample of naive CXCR3+ CD8+ T cells from blood. This sample's cell subset or site label indicates: CD45RO-CCR7+CD27+CD95- naive CD8+ T cells expressing CXCR3 (TNR3+). The V gene is TRBV11-3 and the J gene is TRBJ2-1; TCRdb names TRBD2, which stays unverified in the absence of DNA. The sequence derives from a human donor in good health. Some clones in this sample may be carry-over from other donors' samples. The CDR3 reads as follows: CASSFWRGGQHHEQFF.